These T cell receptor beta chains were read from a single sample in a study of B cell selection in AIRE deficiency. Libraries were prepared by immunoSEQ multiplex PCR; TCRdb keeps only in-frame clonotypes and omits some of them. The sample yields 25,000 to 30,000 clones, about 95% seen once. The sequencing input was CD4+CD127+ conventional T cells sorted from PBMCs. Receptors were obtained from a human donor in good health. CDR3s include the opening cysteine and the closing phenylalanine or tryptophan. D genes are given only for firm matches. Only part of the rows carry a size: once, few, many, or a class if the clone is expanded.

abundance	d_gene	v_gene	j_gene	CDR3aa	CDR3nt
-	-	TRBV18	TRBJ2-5	CASSPGQETQYF	TGTGCCAGCTCACCGGGTCAAGAGACCCAGTACTTC
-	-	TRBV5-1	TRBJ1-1	CASSLGQYTEAFF	TGCGCCAGCAGCTTGGGGCAGTACACTGAAGCTTTCTTT
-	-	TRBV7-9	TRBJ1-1	CASRPRENTEAFF	TGTGCCAGCAGGCCCCGGGAGAACACTGAAGCTTTCTTT
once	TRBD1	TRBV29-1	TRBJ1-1	CSVKGRQGVTEAFF	TGCAGCGTTAAAGGACGACAGGGAGTCACTGAAGCTTTCTTT
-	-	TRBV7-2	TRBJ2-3	CASSSTSGADTQYF	TGTGCCAGCAGCTCCACCTCGGGGGCAGATACGCAGTATTTT
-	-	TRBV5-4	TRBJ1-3	CASSLEGQGNTIYF	TGTGCCAGCAGCTTGGAAGGGCAGGGAAACACCATATATTTT
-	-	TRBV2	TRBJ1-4	CASRSGEASTNEKLFF	TGTGCCAGCAGGTCAGGGGAAGCATCAACTAATGAAAAACTGTTTTTT
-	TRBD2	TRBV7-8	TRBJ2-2	CASSLILAGPAGELFF	TGTGCCAGCAGCTTAATACTAGCGGGACCCGCCGGGGAGCTGTTTTTT
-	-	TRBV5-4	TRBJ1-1	CASSFWGLNTEAFF	TGTGCCAGCAGCTTTTGGGGCTTGAACACTGAAGCTTTCTTT
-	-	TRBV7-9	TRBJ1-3	CASSFGGPGNTIYF	TGTGCCAGCAGCTTTGGAGGCCCTGGAAACACCATATATTTT
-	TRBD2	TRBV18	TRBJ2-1	CASSRPLAGGPRNEQFF	TGTGCCAGCTCTCGACCCCTAGCGGGGGGGCCGAGGAATGAGCAGTTCTTC
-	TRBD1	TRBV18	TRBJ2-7	CASSPLGQGSFEQYF	TGTGCCAGCTCACCACTGGGACAGGGGTCCTTTGAGCAGTACTTC
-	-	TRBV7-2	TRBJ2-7	CASSQAGQREQYF	TGTGCCAGCAGCCAGGCAGGGCAGCGGGAGCAGTACTTC
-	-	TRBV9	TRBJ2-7	CASSVGWGNSYEQYF	TGTGCCAGCAGCGTAGGTTGGGGGAACTCCTACGAGCAGTACTTC
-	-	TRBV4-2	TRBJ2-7	CASSQEPSNGPYEQYF	TGTGCCAGCAGCCAAGAACCGAGTAACGGGCCCTACGAGCAGTACTTC
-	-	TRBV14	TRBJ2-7	CASSPILGDAYEQYF	TGTGCCAGCAGCCCTATTCTAGGGGACGCCTACGAGCAGTACTTC
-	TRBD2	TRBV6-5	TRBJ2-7	CASSTPTSGSYEQYF	TGTGCCAGCAGTACCCCGACTAGCGGGAGCTACGAGCAGTACTTC
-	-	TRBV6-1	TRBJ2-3	CASSEMGGHGTDTQYF	TGTGCCAGCAGTGAAATGGGGGGGCACGGCACAGATACGCAGTATTTT
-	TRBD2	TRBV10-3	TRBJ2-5	CAISGGHSGSQETQYF	TGTGCCATCAGTGGGGGGCATAGCGGGAGCCAAGAGACCCAGTACTTC
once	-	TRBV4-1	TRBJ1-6	CASSRTRSPLHF	TGCGCCAGCAGCCGAACAAGGTCACCCCTCCACTTT
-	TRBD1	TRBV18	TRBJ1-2	CASSPQQGTNGYGYTF	TGTGCCAGCTCACCACAACAGGGGACGAATGGCTATGGCTACACCTTC
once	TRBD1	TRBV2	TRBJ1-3	CASSEGNPGTGSGNTIYF	TGTGCCAGCAGTGAAGGAAATCCCGGGACAGGCTCTGGAAACACCATATATTTT
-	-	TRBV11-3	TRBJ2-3	CASSSYVAPDTQYF	TGTGCCAGCAGCTCATACGTAGCCCCAGATACGCAGTATTTT
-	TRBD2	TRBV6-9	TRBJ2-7	CASSWTSGSEQYF	TGTGCCAGCAGCTGGACTAGCGGGAGCGAGCAGTACTTC
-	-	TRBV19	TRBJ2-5	CASTGDRQETQYF	TGTGCCAGTACAGGGGACCGGCAAGAGACCCAGTACTTC
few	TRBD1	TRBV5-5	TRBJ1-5	CASSPTGGESNQPQHF	TGTGCCAGCAGCCCCACAGGGGGCGAGAGCAATCAGCCCCAGCATTTT
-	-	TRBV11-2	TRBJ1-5	CASSPSGGYQPQHF	TGTGCCAGCAGCCCGAGTGGGGGTTATCAGCCCCAGCATTTT
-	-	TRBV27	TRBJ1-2	CASSLSTGNFYGYTF	TGTGCCAGCAGTCTATCGACCGGGAACTTCTATGGCTACACCTTC
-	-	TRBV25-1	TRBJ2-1	CASSDSLPTRSYNEQFF	TGTGCCAGCAGTGATTCTCTTCCTACCCGCTCCTACAATGAGCAGTTCTTC
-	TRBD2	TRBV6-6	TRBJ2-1	CASSGTSGGNEQFF	TGTGCCAGCAGCGGGACTAGCGGTGGCAATGAGCAGTTCTTC
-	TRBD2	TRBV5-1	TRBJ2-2	CASSIAGGTGELFF	TGCGCCAGCAGCATAGCGGGAGGGACCGGGGAGCTGTTTTTT
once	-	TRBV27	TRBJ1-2	CASSLMGRYGYTF	TGTGCCAGCAGTTTGATGGGAAGGTATGGCTACACCTTC
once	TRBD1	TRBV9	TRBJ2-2	CASSVQGAGELFF	TGTGCCAGCAGCGTCCAGGGGGCCGGGGAGCTGTTTTTT
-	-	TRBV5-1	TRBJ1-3	CASSLEGHGNTIYF	TGCGCCAGCAGCTTGGAAGGACACGGAAACACCATATATTTT
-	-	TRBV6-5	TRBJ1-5	CASSYARTSQPQHF	TGTGCCAGCAGTTACGCCAGGACTAGTCAGCCCCAGCATTTT
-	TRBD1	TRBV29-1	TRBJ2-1	CSAHTGTGYNEQFF	TGCAGCGCGCACACCGGGACAGGGTACAATGAGCAGTTCTTC
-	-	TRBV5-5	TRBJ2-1	CASSLVGTHPSRQFF	TGTGCCAGCAGCTTGGTGGGGACTCATCCCTCTCGGCAGTTCTTC
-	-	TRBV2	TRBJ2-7	CASSEGQALRYEQYF	TGTGCCAGCAGTGAAGGACAGGCCCTCAGGTACGAGCAGTACTTC
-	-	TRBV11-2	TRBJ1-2	CASSPRALNYGYTF	TGTGCCAGCAGCCCCAGGGCCCTTAACTATGGCTACACCTTC
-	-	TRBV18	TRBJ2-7	CASSTLGSSYEQYF	TGTGCCAGCTCGACACTAGGGTCCTCCTACGAGCAGTACTTC
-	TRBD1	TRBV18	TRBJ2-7	CASSPRQGVGYEQYF	TGTGCCAGCTCACCAAGACAGGGCGTGGGGTACGAGCAGTACTTC
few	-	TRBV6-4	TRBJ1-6	CASSDQDNSPLHF	TGTGCCAGCAGTGATCAGGATAATTCACCCCTCCACTTT
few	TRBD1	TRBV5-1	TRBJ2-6	CASSQQGRGANVLTF	TGCGCCAGCAGCCAACAGGGGCGAGGGGCCAACGTCCTGACTTTC
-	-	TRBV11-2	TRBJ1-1	CASSLQATQEAFF	TGTGCCAGCAGCTTACAAGCGACCCAAGAAGCTTTCTTT
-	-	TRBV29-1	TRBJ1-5	CSVEDGTVRGNQPQHF	TGCAGCGTTGAAGATGGGACGGTCAGGGGCAATCAGCCCCAGCATTTT
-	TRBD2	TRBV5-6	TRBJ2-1	CASSLDGLAGGPGNEQFF	TGTGCCAGCAGCTTGGACGGACTAGCGGGAGGGCCAGGCAATGAGCAGTTCTTC
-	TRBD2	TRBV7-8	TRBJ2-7	CASSRGLAGVPAYEQYF	TGTGCCAGCAGTCGGGGACTAGCGGGAGTTCCGGCCTACGAGCAGTACTTC
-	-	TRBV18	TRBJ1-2	CASSRAGAYGYTF	TGTGCCAGCTCACGCGCAGGGGCTTATGGCTACACCTTC
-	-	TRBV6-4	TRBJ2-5	CATEKETQYF	TGTGCCACCGAAAAAGAGACCCAGTACTTC
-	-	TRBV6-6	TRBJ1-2	CATQSPPISGYTF	TGTGCCACCCAATCCCCCCCAATAAGTGGCTACACCTTC
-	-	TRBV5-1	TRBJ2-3	CASSWTISGPTDTQYF	TGCGCCAGCAGCTGGACTATTTCAGGGCCAACAGATACGCAGTATTTT
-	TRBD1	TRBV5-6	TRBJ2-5	CASSFPHRGGETQYF	TGTGCCAGCAGCTTCCCCCACAGGGGCGGGGAGACCCAGTACTTC
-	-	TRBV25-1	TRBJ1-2	CASSSWGLGRYGYTF	TGTGCCAGCAGTTCGTGGGGGCTAGGCAGATATGGCTACACCTTC
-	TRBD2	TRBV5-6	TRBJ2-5	CASRLLAGDETQYF	TGTGCCAGCAGATTATTAGCGGGAGACGAGACCCAGTACTTC
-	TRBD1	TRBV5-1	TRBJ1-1	CASSPLQGAYTEAFF	TGCGCCAGCAGCCCCCTGCAGGGGGCATACACTGAAGCTTTCTTT
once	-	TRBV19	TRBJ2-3	CASSPPRDTQYF	TGTGCCAGTAGTCCGCCCAGAGATACGCAGTATTTT
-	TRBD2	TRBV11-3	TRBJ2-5	CASSLGGRGGETQYF	TGTGCCAGCAGCTTAGGCGGGAGAGGTGGAGAGACCCAGTACTTC
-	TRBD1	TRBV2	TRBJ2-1	CASSDGTGGKYNEQFF	TGTGCCAGCAGTGATGGGACAGGGGGCAAGTACAATGAGCAGTTCTTC
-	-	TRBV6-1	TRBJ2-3	CASSKTTDSTDTQYF	TGTGCCAGCAGTAAAACGACAGATAGCACAGATACGCAGTATTTT
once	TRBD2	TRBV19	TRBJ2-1	CASSMVGGRDLGYNEQFF	TGTGCCAGTAGTATGGTAGGCGGGAGGGACTTAGGGTACAATGAGCAGTTCTTC